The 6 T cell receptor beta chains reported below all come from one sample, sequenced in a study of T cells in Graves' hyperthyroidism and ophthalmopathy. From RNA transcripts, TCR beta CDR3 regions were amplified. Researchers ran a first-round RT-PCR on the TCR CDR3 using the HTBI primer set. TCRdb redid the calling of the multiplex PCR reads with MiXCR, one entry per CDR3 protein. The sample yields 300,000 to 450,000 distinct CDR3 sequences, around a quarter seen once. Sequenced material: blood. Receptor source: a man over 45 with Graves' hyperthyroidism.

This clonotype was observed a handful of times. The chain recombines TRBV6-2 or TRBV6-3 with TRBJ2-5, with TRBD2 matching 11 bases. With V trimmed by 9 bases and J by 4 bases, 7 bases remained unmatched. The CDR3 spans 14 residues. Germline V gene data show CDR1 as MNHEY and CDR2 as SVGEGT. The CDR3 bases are TGTGCCAGTGAGGGAACTAGCGGGAGAGAGACCCAGTACTTC. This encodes CASEGTSGRETQYF.

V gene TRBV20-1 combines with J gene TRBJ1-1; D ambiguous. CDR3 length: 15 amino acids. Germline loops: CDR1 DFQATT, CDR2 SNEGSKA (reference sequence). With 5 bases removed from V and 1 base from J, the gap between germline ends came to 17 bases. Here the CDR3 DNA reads TGCAGTGCTCCCCCGACTGGGAGAGGGAACACTGAAGCTTTCTTT. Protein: CSAPPTGRGNTEAFF.

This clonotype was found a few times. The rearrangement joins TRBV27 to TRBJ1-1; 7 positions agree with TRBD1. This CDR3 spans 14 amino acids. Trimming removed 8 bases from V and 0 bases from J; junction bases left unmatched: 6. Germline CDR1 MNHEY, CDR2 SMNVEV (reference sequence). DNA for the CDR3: TGTGCCAGCCAGGGACAGTTTATGAACACTGAAGCTTTCTTT. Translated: CASQGQFMNTEAFF.

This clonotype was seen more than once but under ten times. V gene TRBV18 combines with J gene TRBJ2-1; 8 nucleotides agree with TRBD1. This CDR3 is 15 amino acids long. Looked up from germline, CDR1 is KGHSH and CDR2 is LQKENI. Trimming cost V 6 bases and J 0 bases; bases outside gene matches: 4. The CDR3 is CASSQGAYSYNEQFF. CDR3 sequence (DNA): TGTGCCAGCTCGCAGGGGGCTTACTCCTACAATGAGCAGTTCTTC. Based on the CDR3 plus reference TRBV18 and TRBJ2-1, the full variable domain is NAGVMQNPRHLVRRRGQEARLRCSPMKGHSHVYWYRQLPEEGLKFMVYLQKENIIDESGMPKERFSAEFPKEGPSILRIQQVVRGDSAAYFCASSQGAYSYNEQFFGPGTRLTVL.

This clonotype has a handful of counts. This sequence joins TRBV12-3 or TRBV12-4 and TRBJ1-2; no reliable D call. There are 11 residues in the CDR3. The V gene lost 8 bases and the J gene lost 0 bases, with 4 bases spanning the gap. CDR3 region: CASRTNYGYTF. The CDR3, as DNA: TGTGCCAGCCGCACTAACTATGGCTACACCTTC.

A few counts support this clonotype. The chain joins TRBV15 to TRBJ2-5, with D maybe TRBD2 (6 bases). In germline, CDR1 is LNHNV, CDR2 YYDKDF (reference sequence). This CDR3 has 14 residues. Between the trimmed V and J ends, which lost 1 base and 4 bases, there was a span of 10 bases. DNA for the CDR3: TGTGCCACCAGCAGAGTGGGGGGAGCAGAGACCCAGTACTTC. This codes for CATSRVGGAETQYF.